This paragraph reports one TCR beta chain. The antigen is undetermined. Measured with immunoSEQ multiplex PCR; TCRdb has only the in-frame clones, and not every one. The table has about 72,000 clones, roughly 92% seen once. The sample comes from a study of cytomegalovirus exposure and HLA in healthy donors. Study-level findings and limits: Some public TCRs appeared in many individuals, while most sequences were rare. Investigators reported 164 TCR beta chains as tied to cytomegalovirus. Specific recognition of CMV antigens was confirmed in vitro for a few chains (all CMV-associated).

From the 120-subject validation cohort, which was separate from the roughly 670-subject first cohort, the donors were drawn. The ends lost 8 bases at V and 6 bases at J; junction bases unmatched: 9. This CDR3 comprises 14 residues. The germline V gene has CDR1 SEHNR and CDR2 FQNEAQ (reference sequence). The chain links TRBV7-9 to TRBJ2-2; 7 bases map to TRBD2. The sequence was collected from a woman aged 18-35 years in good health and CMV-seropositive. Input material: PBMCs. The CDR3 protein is CASASGRGAGELFF. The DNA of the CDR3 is TGTGCCAGCGCGTCGGGACGGGGGGCCGGGGAGCTGTTTTTT.